The 4 T cell receptor beta chains presented below share a single source sample, sequenced in a study of control samples from healthy donors and cancer patients. The table came from immunoSEQ multiplex PCR; TCRdb's copy has only in-frame clones and leaves some out. The sample holds around 81,000 clones; roughly 93% are singletons and the top ten take 1.5%. Sequences were obtained from blood. The receptors were sampled from a woman in her thirties in good health.

The chain links TRBV10-3 to TRBJ2-1; TRBD2 agrees at 11 bases. The CDR3 extends over 16 amino acids. Trimming at V came to 5 bases and at J to 7 bases, leaving 10 bases not matched to a gene. Germline values: CDR1 ENHRY, CDR2 SYGVKD. DNA for the CDR3: TGTGCCATCAGTCAGACTCTAGCGGGAGGTGAGAATGAGCAGTTCTTC. Translating it yields CAISQTLAGGENEQFF.

This clone was seen once. The rearrangement uses TRBV5-4 and TRBJ2-5; 7 nucleotides align to TRBD2. J lost 4 bases, V lost 4 bases, and 7 bases had no gene match. CDR3 length equals 14 residues. Looked up from germline, CDR1 is SGHNT and CDR2 is YYREEE (reference sequence). CDR3: CASSPGGGGETQYF. The CDR3, as DNA: TGTGCCAGCAGCCCGGGGGGAGGAGGAGAGACCCAGTACTTC. The entire variable domain, with the rest obtained from reference TRBV5-4 and TRBJ2-5, is as follows: ETGVTQSPTHLIKTRGQQVTLRCSSQSGHNTVSWYQQALGQGPQFIFQYYREEENGRGNFPPRFSGLQFPNYSSELNVNALELDDSALYLCASSPGGGGETQYFGPGTRLLVL.

The J gene is TRBJ1-4, the V gene TRBV29-1, with D maybe TRBD1 (5 bases). CDR3 size: 15 residues. Germline values: CDR1 SQVTM, CDR2 ANQGSEA. V lost 7 bases and J 5 bases, leaving 20 bases between the germline ends. This CDR3 reads CSARDGRRSNEKLFF. CDR3 in DNA: TGCAGCGCCCGGGACGGAAGACGATCCAATGAAAAACTGTTTTTT.

The chain links TRBV27 to TRBJ2-3, with 12 bases identical to TRBD2. The V gene's germline CDR1 is MNHEY and CDR2 SMNVEV (reference sequence). The J segment lost 3 bases and the V segment lost 2 bases, leaving 3 bases of the junction unmatched. CDR3 length: 16 amino acids. The CDR3 region has the DNA TGTGCCAGCAGTTTAGTGGGACTAGCGGGTACAGATACGCAGTATTTT. This codes for CASSLVGLAGTDTQYF.